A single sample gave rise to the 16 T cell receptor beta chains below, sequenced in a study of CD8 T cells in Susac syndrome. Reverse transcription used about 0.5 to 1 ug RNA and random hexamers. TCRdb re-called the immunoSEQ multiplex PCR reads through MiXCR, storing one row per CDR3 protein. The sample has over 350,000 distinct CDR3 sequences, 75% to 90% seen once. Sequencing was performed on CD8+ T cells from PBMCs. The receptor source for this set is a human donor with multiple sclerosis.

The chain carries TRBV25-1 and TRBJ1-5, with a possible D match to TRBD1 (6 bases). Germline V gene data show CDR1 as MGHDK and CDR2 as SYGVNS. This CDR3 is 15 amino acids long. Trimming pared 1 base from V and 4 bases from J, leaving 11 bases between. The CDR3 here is CASSESMQGNQPQHF. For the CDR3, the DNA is TGTGCCAGCAGTGAATCCATGCAGGGGAATCAGCCCCAGCATTTT. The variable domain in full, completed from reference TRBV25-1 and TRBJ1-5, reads EADIYQTPRYLVIGTGKKITLECSQTMGHDKMYWYQQDPGMELHLIHYSYGVNSTEKGDLSSESTVSRIRTEHFPLTLESARPSHTSQYLCASSESMQGNQPQHFGDGTRLSIL.

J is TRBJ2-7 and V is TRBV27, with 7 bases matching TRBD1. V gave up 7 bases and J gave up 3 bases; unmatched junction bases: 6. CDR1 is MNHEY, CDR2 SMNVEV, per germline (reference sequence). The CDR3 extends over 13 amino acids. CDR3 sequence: CASTPYRGYEQYF. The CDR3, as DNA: TGTGCCAGCACCCCATACAGGGGCTACGAGCAGTACTTC.

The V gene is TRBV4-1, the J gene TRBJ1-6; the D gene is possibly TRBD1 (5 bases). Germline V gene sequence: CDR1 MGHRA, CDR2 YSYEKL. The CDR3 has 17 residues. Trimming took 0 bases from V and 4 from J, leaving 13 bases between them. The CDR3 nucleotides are TGCGCCAGCAGCCAAGAGGGGCCCTCATTTTATAATTCACCCCTCCACTTT. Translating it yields CASSQEGPSFYNSPLHF.

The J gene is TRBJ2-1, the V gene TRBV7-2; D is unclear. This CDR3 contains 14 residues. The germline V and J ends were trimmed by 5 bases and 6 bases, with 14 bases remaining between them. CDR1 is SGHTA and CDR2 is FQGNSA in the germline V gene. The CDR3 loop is CASSPTNGFNEQFF. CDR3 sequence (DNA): TGTGCCAGCAGCCCTACCAATGGTTTCAATGAGCAGTTCTTC.

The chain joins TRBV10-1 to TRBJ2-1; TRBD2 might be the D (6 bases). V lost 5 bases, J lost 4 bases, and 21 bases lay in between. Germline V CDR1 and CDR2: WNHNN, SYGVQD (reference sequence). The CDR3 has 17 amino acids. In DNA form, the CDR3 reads TGCGCCAGCAGTCCCGGCCCGGGAGAAGACCGATACAATGAGCAGTTCTTC. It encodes CASSPGPGEDRYNEQFF.

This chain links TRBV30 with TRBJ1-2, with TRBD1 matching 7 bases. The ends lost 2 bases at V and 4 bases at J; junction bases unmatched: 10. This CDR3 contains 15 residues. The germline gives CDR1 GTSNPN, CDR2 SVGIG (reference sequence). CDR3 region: CAWSLTGVGGYGYTF. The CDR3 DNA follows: TGTGCCTGGAGTTTAACAGGGGTAGGTGGCTATGGCTACACCTTC.

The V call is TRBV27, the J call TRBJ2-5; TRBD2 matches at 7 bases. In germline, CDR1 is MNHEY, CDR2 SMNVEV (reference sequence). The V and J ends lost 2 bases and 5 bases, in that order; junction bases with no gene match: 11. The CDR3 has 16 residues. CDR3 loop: CASSLIGRASLETQYF. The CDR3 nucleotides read TGTGCCAGCAGTTTAATTGGGAGGGCTAGCTTGGAGACCCAGTACTTC.

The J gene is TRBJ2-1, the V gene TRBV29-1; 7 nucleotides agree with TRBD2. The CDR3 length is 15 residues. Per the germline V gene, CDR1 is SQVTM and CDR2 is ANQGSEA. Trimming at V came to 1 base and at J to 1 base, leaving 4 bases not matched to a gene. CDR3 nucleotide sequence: TGCAGCGTTGAAGCCCCGGGAGGTTCCTACAATGAGCAGTTCTTC. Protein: CSVEAPGGSYNEQFF.

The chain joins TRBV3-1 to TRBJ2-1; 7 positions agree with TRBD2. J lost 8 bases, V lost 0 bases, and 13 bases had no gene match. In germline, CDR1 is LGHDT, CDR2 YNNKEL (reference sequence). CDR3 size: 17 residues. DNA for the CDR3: TGTGCCAGCAGCCAAGATAAGAGTCGGGAGGAGATCCATGAGCAGTTCTTC. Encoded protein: CASSQDKSREEIHEQFF.

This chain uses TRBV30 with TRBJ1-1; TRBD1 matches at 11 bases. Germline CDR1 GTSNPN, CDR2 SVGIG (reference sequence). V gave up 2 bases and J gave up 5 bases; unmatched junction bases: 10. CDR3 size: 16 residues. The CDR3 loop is CAWSLDRGRVETEAFF. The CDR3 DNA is TGTGCCTGGAGTTTGGACAGGGGGCGCGTGGAGACTGAAGCTTTCTTT.

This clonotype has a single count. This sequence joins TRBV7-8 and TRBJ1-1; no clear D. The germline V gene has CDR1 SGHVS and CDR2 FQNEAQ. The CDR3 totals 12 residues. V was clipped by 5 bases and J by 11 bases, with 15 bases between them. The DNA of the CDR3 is TGTGCCAGCAGCCGCCCTCCAGAGGAGGCTTTCTTT. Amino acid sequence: CASSRPPEEAFF.

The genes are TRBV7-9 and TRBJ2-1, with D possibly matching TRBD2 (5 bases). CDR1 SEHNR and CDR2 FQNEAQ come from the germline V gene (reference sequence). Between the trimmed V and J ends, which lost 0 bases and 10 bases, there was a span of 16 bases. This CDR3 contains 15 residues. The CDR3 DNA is TGTGCCAGCAGCTTAGCTTCAGGACTTTCAGCAGAGCAGTTCTTC. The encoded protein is CASSLASGLSAEQFF.

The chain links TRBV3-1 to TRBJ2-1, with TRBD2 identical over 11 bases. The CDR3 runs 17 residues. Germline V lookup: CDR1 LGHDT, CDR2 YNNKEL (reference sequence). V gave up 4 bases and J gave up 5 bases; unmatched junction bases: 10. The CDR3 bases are TGTGCCAGCAGCCCATCTCTAGCGGGGGGCGCCGACAATGAGCAGTTCTTC. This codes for CASSPSLAGGADNEQFF.

This CDR3 is CASSLAGGAVTEAFF. CDR3 in DNA: TGTGCCAGCAGTTTAGCAGGGGGTGCGGTCACTGAAGCTTTCTTT. The V gene is TRBV27, the J gene TRBJ1-1, with 7 bases lining up with TRBD1. Trimming at V came to 2 bases and at J to 4 bases, leaving 7 bases not matched to a gene. Germline V gives CDR1 MNHEY, CDR2 SMNVEV (reference sequence). The length of the CDR3 is 15 residues.

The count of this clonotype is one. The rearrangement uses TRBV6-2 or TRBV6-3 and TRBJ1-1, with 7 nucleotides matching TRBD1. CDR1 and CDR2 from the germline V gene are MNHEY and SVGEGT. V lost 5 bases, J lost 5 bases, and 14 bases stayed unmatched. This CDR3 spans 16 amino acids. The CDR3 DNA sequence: TGTGCCAGCAGTACCCTCCCGGGCGACAGGGCGACTGAAGCTTTCTTT. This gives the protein CASSTLPGDRATEAFF.

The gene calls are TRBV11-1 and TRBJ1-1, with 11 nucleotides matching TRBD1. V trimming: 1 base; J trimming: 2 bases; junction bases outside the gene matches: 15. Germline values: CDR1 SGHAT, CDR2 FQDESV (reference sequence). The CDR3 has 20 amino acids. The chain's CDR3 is CASSLGPSTGTGGSNTEAFF. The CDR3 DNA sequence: TGTGCCAGCAGCTTAGGACCCTCTACCGGGACAGGGGGATCAAACACTGAAGCTTTCTTT.